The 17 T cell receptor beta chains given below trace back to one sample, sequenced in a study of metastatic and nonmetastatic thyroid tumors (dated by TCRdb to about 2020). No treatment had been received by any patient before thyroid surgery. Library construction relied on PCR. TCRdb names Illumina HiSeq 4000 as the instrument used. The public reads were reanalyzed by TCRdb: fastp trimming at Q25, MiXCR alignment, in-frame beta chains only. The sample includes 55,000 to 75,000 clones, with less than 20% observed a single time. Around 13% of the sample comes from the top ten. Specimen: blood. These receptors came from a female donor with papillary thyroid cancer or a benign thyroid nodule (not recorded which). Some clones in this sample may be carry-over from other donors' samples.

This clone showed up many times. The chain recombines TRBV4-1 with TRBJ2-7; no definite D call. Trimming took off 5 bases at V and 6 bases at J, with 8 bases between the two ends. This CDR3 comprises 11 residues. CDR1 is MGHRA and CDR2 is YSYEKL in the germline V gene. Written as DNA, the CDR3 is TGCGCCAGCAGCTTTGGGCCCGAGCAGTACTTC. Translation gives CASSFGPEQYF.

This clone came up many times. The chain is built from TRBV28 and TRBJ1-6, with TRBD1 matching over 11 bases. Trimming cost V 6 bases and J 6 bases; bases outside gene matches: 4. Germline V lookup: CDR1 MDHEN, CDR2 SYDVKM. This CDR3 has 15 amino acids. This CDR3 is CASSYGTGGNSPLHF. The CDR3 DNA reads TGTGCCAGCAGCTATGGGACAGGGGGTAATTCACCCCTCCACTTT.

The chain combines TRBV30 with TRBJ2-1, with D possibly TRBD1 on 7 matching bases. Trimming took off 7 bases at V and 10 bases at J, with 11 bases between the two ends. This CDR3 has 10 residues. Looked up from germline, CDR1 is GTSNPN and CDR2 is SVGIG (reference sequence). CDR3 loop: CASGGREQFF. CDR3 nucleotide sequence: TGTGCCTCAGGGGGGAGAGAGCAGTTCTTC.

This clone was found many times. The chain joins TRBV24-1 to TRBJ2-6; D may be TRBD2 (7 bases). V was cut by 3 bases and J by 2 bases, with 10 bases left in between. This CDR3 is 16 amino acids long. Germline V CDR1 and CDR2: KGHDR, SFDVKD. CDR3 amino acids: CATSDTGRAGANVLTF. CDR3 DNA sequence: TGTGCCACCAGTGATACAGGGAGGGCTGGGGCCAACGTCCTGACTTTC.

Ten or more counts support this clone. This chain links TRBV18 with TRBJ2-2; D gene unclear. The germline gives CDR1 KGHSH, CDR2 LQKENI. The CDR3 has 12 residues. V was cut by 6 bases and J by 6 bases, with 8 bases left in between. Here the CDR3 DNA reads TGTGCCAGCTCTTCTGGGTCCGGGGAGCTGTTTTTT. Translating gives CASSSGSGELFF.

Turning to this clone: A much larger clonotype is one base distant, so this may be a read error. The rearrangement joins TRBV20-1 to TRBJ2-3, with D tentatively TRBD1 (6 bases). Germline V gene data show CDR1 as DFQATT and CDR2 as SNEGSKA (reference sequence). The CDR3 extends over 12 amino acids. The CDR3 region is CSATSRTDTHYF. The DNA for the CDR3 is TGCAGTGCTACTAGTCGGACAGATACGCATTATTTT.

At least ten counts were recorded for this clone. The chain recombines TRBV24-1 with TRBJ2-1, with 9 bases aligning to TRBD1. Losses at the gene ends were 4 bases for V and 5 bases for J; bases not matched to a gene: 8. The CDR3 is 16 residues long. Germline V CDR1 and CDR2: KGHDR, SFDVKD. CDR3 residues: CATSDSPGQGNNEQFF. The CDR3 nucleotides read TGTGCCACCAGTGACTCACCGGGACAGGGTAACAATGAGCAGTTCTTC.

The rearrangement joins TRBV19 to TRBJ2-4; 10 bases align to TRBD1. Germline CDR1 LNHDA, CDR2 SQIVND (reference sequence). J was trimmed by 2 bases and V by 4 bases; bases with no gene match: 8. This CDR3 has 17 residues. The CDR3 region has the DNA TGTGCCAGTAGTAAAGACGGGACAGGGGTACCCAAAAACATTCAGTACTTC. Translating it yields CASSKDGTGVPKNIQYF.

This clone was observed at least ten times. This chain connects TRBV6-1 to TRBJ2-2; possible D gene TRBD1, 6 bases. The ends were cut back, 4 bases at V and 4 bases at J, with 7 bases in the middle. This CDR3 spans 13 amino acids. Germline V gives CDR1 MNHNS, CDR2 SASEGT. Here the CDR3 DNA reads TGTGCCAGCAGTGGCAGGGGCACCGGGGAGCTGTTTTTT. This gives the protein CASSGRGTGELFF.

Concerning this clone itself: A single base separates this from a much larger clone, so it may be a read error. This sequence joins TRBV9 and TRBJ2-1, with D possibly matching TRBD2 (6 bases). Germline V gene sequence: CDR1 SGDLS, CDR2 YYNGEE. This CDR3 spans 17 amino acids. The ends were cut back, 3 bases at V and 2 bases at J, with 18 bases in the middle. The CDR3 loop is CASSGHGGTVPYNEQFF. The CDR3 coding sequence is TGTGCCAGCAGCGGACATGGGGGGACGGTCCCCTACAATGAGCAGTTCTTC.

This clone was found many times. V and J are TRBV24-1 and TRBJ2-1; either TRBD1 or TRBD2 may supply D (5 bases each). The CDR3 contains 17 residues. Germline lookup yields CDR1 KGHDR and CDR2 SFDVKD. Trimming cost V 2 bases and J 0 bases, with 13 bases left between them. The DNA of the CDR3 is TGTGCCACCAGTGATTACCTCGGGGCGAGCTCCTACAATGAGCAGTTCTTC. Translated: CATSDYLGASSYNEQFF.

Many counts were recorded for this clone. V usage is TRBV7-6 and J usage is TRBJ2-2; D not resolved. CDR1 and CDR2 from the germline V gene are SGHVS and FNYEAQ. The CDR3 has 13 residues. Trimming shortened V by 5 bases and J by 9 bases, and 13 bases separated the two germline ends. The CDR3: CASSPTEYWELFF. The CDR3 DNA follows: TGTGCCAGCAGCCCCACCGAGTATTGGGAGCTGTTTTTT.

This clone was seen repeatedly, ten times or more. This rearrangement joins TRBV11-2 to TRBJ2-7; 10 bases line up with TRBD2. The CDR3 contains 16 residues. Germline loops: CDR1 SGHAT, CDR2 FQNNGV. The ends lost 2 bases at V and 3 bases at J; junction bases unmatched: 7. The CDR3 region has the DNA TGTGCCAGCAGCTTATCCTCGAGCGGGAGGGTCTACGAGCAGTACTTC. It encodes CASSLSSSGRVYEQYF.

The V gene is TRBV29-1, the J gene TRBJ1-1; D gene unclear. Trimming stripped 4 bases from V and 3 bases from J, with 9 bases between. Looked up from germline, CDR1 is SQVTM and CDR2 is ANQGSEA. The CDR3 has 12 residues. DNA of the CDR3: TGCAGCGTTGTCGAGGTCCACACTGAAGCTTTCTTT. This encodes CSVVEVHTEAFF.

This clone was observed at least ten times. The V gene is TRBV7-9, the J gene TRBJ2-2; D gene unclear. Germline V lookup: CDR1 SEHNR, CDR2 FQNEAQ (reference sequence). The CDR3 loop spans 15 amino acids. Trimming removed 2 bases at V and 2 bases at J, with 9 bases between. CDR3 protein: CASSLKIVNTGELFF. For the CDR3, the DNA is TGTGCCAGCAGCTTAAAGATAGTCAACACCGGGGAGCTGTTTTTT.

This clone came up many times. This CDR3 is CASIDNPAVPYGYTF. CDR3 nucleotide sequence: TGTGCCAGTATCGACAATCCGGCCGTCCCCTATGGCTACACCTTC. This chain connects TRBV19 to TRBJ1-2, with D uncertain. Germline CDR1 is LNHDA and CDR2 is SQIVND (reference sequence). V was shortened by 7 bases and J by 4 bases, with 19 bases between the two germline ends. This CDR3 has 15 residues.

This CDR3 is CASSPSGSVNEQFF. CDR3 bases: TGCGCCAGCAGCCCCAGCGGGAGCGTCAATGAGCAGTTCTTC. The chain combines TRBV5-1 with TRBJ2-1; the match to TRBD2 covers 8 bases. V was clipped by 4 bases and J by 6 bases; unmatched bases: 6. The CDR3 is 14 amino acids. Per germline, CDR1 SGHRS and CDR2 YFSETQ.